These T cell receptor beta chains were read from a single sample in a study of shared clonotypes between healthy human individuals. Libraries were prepared by immunoSEQ multiplex PCR; TCRdb keeps only in-frame clonotypes and omits some of them. This sample has under 1,900,000 clones, with approximately 98.5% found just once. Sequencing was performed on naive CD4+ T cells sorted from blood. Source of these receptors: a man aged 30 to 39 in good health. The CDR3 runs from the conserved cysteine through the conserved F or W. Each record gives: J gene, clone size, D gene, V gene, CDR3 protein, CDR3 DNA. D genes are given only for firm matches. Clone size appears in some rows only: once, few, many, or a class for an expanded clone.

J: TRBJ2-1; size: NA; D: TRBD2; V: TRBV11-3; CDR3: CASSPGLAGASYNEQFF; DNA: TGTGCCAGCAGCCCCGGACTAGCGGGAGCTAGCTACAATGAGCAGTTCTTC
J: TRBJ2-5; size: NA; D: NA; V: TRBV9; CDR3: CASSVDKGTQYF; DNA: TGTGCCAGCAGCGTAGATAAGGGGACCCAGTACTTC
J: TRBJ2-7; size: NA; D: NA; V: TRBV30; CDR3: CAWRGGLTLSYEQYF; DNA: TGTGCCTGGAGGGGCGGGCTTACCCTCTCCTACGAGCAGTACTTC
J: TRBJ2-1; size: NA; D: NA; V: TRBV11-3; CDR3: CASSLQAGENEQFF; DNA: TGTGCCAGCAGCCTCCAAGCCGGAGAGAATGAGCAGTTCTTC
J: TRBJ2-2; size: NA; D: NA; V: TRBV7-6; CDR3: CASSLSWTVTGELFF; DNA: TGTGCCAGCAGCCTTAGCTGGACTGTTACCGGGGAGCTGTTTTTT
J: TRBJ2-2; size: NA; D: NA; V: TRBV4-3; CDR3: CASSQVSGATGELFF; DNA: TGCGCCAGCAGCCAAGTTTCGGGAGCCACCGGGGAGCTGTTTTTT
J: TRBJ2-7; size: NA; D: TRBD1; V: TRBV7-9; CDR3: CASSLGGTGATYEQYF; DNA: TGTGCCAGCAGCTTAGGAGGGACAGGGGCCACATACGAGCAGTACTTC
J: TRBJ2-1; size: NA; D: NA; V: TRBV4-3; CDR3: CASSRDWRSYNEQFF; DNA: TGCGCCAGCAGCCGCGACTGGCGCTCCTACAATGAGCAGTTCTTC
J: TRBJ2-1; size: once; D: TRBD2; V: TRBV2; CDR3: CASSQGAGLVPYNEQFF; DNA: TGTGCCAGCAGTCAAGGGGCCGGACTAGTGCCCTACAATGAGCAGTTCTTC
J: TRBJ2-1; size: NA; D: NA; V: TRBV9; CDR3: CASSVGVAPRGNEQFF; DNA: TGTGCCAGCAGCGTAGGGGTGGCGCCCCGGGGGAATGAGCAGTTCTTC
J: TRBJ2-3; size: once; D: TRBD2; V: TRBV5-4; CDR3: CASSFLAGSFSTDTQYF; DNA: TGTGCCAGCAGCTTTCTAGCGGGAAGTTTCAGCACAGATACGCAGTATTTT
J: TRBJ1-4; size: NA; D: TRBD1; V: TRBV7-2; CDR3: CASSFPGQGRQLFF; DNA: TGTGCCAGCAGCTTCCCGGGACAGGGGCGGCAACTGTTTTTT
J: TRBJ2-7; size: NA; D: NA; V: TRBV27; CDR3: CASSSQVSSYEQYF; DNA: TGTGCCAGCAGTTCACAGGTGAGCTCCTACGAGCAGTACTTC
J: TRBJ2-4; size: NA; D: NA; V: TRBV7-2; CDR3: CASSRERAKNIQYF; DNA: TGTGCCAGCAGCCGTGAAAGGGCCAAAAACATTCAGTACTTC
J: TRBJ1-1; size: NA; D: NA; V: TRBV7-9; CDR3: CASSLLAGLNTEAFF; DNA: TGTGCCAGCAGCTTACTTGCAGGGCTAAACACTGAAGCTTTCTTT
J: TRBJ2-7; size: once; D: TRBD1; V: TRBV14; CDR3: CASSPGQGTAYEQYF; DNA: TGTGCCAGCAGCCCAGGACAGGGGACGGCCTACGAGCAGTACTTC
J: TRBJ2-7; size: once; D: NA; V: TRBV7-2; CDR3: CASSSFTGILDEQYF; DNA: TGTGCCAGCAGCTCCTTTACAGGGATTTTGGACGAGCAGTACTTC
J: TRBJ1-4; size: NA; D: NA; V: TRBV27; CDR3: CASSQFGTGNEKLFF; DNA: TGTGCCAGCAGCCAGTTTGGGACGGGGAATGAAAAACTGTTTTTT
J: TRBJ2-1; size: NA; D: NA; V: TRBV5-4; CDR3: CASSLVGFDEQFF; DNA: TGTGCCAGCAGCTTGGTGGGTTTCGATGAGCAGTTCTTC
J: TRBJ2-2; size: NA; D: NA; V: TRBV11-2; CDR3: CASSLKGTGELFF; DNA: TGTGCCAGCAGCCTAAAGGGGACCGGGGAGCTGTTTTTT
J: TRBJ1-1; size: NA; D: NA; V: TRBV7-8; CDR3: CASSPKDRNTEAFF; DNA: TGTGCCAGCAGCCCCAAGGACAGAAACACTGAAGCTTTCTTT
J: TRBJ2-1; size: NA; D: TRBD2; V: TRBV18; CDR3: CASSPLATSGYPNEQFF; DNA: TGTGCCAGCTCACCTTTGGCGACTAGCGGCTATCCAAATGAGCAGTTCTTC
J: TRBJ2-7; size: NA; D: NA; V: TRBV5-1; CDR3: CASSLALGGYEQYF; DNA: TGCGCCAGCAGCTTGGCGTTAGGGGGCTACGAGCAGTACTTC
J: TRBJ1-1; size: NA; D: TRBD1; V: TRBV7-8; CDR3: CASSLETGSTEAFF; DNA: TGTGCCAGCAGCTTAGAGACAGGGTCCACTGAAGCTTTCTTT
J: TRBJ1-5; size: NA; D: TRBD1; V: TRBV18; CDR3: CASSPDGTDNQPQHF; DNA: TGTGCCAGCTCACCGGACGGGACAGACAATCAGCCCCAGCATTTT
J: TRBJ1-5; size: NA; D: NA; V: TRBV9; CDR3: CASSEDGYSNQPQHF; DNA: TGTGCCAGCAGCGAGGACGGTTATAGCAATCAGCCCCAGCATTTT
J: TRBJ2-2; size: NA; D: NA; V: TRBV5-1; CDR3: CASSLVTGPNTGELFF; DNA: TGCGCCAGCAGCTTGGTTACAGGGCCGAACACCGGGGAGCTGTTTTTT
J: TRBJ2-5; size: NA; D: NA; V: TRBV15; CDR3: CATSRDLRAKTQYF; DNA: TGTGCCACCAGCAGAGATCTTAGGGCGAAGACCCAGTACTTC
J: TRBJ1-5; size: NA; D: NA; V: TRBV14; CDR3: CASSPSAARGPQHF; DNA: TGTGCCAGCAGCCCTTCGGCGGCGCGTGGGCCCCAGCATTTT
J: TRBJ1-1; size: NA; D: NA; V: TRBV4-1; CDR3: CASSQGLLNTEAFF; DNA: TGCGCCAGCAGCCAAGGACTATTGAACACTGAAGCTTTCTTT
J: TRBJ2-2; size: NA; D: NA; V: TRBV6-1; CDR3: CASSEKAGSGELFF; DNA: TGTGCCAGCAGTGAAAAGGCGGGGTCCGGGGAGCTGTTTTTT
J: TRBJ2-5; size: NA; D: NA; V: TRBV7-7; CDR3: CASSPRRAGAETQYF; DNA: TGTGCTAGCAGCCCACGGAGGGCAGGGGCGGAGACCCAGTACTTC
J: TRBJ1-1; size: NA; D: NA; V: TRBV4-3; CDR3: CASSQVHRNGEAFF; DNA: TGCGCCAGCAGCCAAGTTCACAGAAACGGTGAAGCTTTCTTT
J: TRBJ1-1; size: NA; D: NA; V: TRBV5-1; CDR3: CASSLQLNTEAFF; DNA: TGCGCCAGCAGCCTCCAACTGAACACTGAAGCTTTCTTT
J: TRBJ1-1; size: NA; D: TRBD1; V: TRBV2; CDR3: CASDRDRGMNTEAFF; DNA: TGTGCCAGCGACAGGGACAGGGGAATGAACACTGAAGCTTTCTTT
J: TRBJ2-5; size: NA; D: NA; V: TRBV6-5; CDR3: CASKESYKETQYF; DNA: TGTGCCAGCAAGGAATCATACAAAGAGACCCAGTACTTC
J: TRBJ1-1; size: NA; D: TRBD1; V: TRBV9; CDR3: CASSERRDRDTEAFF; DNA: TGTGCCAGCAGCGAGCGTAGGGACAGGGACACTGAAGCTTTCTTT
J: TRBJ2-7; size: NA; D: NA; V: TRBV25-1; CDR3: CASSPPSGSDRWEQYF; DNA: TGTGCCAGCAGTCCCCCAAGCGGCTCCGACAGGTGGGAGCAGTACTTC
J: TRBJ2-5; size: NA; D: TRBD2; V: TRBV2; CDR3: CASSLLAVSGGTQYF; DNA: TGTGCCAGCAGTCTACTAGCGGTCAGCGGGGGGACCCAGTACTTC
J: TRBJ2-1; size: NA; D: TRBD2; V: TRBV7-6; CDR3: CASSLGTSGRYNEQFF; DNA: TGTGCCAGCAGCTTAGGGACTAGCGGGCGCTACAATGAGCAGTTCTTC
J: TRBJ2-3; size: NA; D: TRBD2; V: TRBV28; CDR3: CASNSGLAGDTQYF; DNA: TGTGCCAGCAACTCGGGACTAGCGGGAGATACGCAGTATTTT
J: TRBJ1-1; size: NA; D: NA; V: TRBV28; CDR3: CASSLVLGANTEAFF; DNA: TGTGCCAGCAGTTTAGTCCTCGGCGCGAACACTGAAGCTTTCTTT
J: TRBJ2-5; size: once; D: NA; V: TRBV27; CDR3: CASSLRRGAKETQYF; DNA: TGTGCCAGCAGTTTACGCAGGGGAGCTAAAGAGACCCAGTACTTC
J: TRBJ1-1; size: NA; D: NA; V: TRBV18; CDR3: CASSPSVGGTEAFF; DNA: TGTGCCAGCTCACCAAGCGTGGGTGGCACTGAAGCTTTCTTT
J: TRBJ2-1; size: NA; D: TRBD2; V: TRBV6-1; CDR3: CASSERGGRRVWDNEQFF; DNA: TGTGCCAGCAGTGAACGGGGCGGGAGGAGGGTCTGGGACAATGAGCAGTTCTTC
J: TRBJ2-7; size: NA; D: TRBD2; V: TRBV28; CDR3: CASSSGLADSYEQYF; DNA: TGTGCCAGCAGTTCCGGACTAGCGGACTCCTACGAGCAGTACTTC
J: TRBJ1-2; size: once; D: TRBD1; V: TRBV7-2; CDR3: CASSQKAGGRGYTF; DNA: TGTGCCAGCAGCCAGAAGGCAGGGGGGCGGGGCTACACCTTC
J: TRBJ2-7; size: NA; D: TRBD1; V: TRBV10-3; CDR3: CAITDRAPYEQYF; DNA: TGTGCCATCACCGACAGGGCCCCCTACGAGCAGTACTTC
J: TRBJ2-3; size: NA; D: NA; V: TRBV9; CDR3: CASSARFSGDTQYF; DNA: TGTGCCAGCAGCGCAAGGTTCAGCGGAGATACGCAGTATTTT
J: TRBJ2-5; size: NA; D: NA; V: TRBV9; CDR3: CASSVGQGRETQYF; DNA: TGTGCCAGCAGCGTAGGGCAGGGTAGGGAGACCCAGTACTTC
J: TRBJ2-5; size: NA; D: NA; V: TRBV27; CDR3: CASRQGGLSQETQYF; DNA: TGTGCCAGCAGACAGGGGGGGCTCTCGCAAGAGACCCAGTACTTC
J: TRBJ2-7; size: NA; D: TRBD2; V: TRBV4-1; CDR3: CASSHSSGRGYEQYF; DNA: TGCGCCAGCAGCCACTCTAGCGGGAGGGGATACGAGCAGTACTTC
J: TRBJ2-5; size: once; D: NA; V: TRBV7-9; CDR3: CASRTRTCYQETQYF; DNA: TGTGCCAGCAGGACCCGGACATGCTACCAAGAGACCCAGTACTTC